The 4 T cell receptor beta chains presented below share a single source sample, sequenced in a study of graft-versus-host responses after intestinal transplantation. These TCRs are of unknown antigen specificity. TCRdb's table, derived via immunoSEQ multiplex PCR, lists solely in-frame clones and lacks some. The sample yields 75,000 to 95,000 clones, approximately 90% seen once. This material consisted of unstimulated CD4+ T cells sorted from spleen or lymph node cells, taken before transplant. Receptors originate from a human donor who was the organ donor for an intestinal transplant.

V and J are TRBV28 and TRBJ2-7; 13 bases match TRBD2. The CDR3 runs to 16 residues. Germline CDR1 and CDR2: MDHEN and SYDVKM. The junction had 6 bases not matched to a gene; V was cut back by 3 bases and J by 4 bases. The CDR3 here is CASSFPRTSGRYEQYF. CDR3 sequence (DNA): TGTGCCAGCAGTTTCCCCCGGACTAGCGGGAGATACGAGCAGTACTTC.

The chain carries TRBV11-2 and TRBJ2-3; tentative D call: TRBD2 (5 bases). This CDR3 contains 14 residues. Trimming removed 5 bases at V and 1 base at J, with 10 bases between. Germline assignment: CDR1 SGHAT and CDR2 FQNNGV. The CDR3 nucleotides read TGTGCCAGCAGCGTAACGAGGGGCACAGATACGCAGTATTTT. This gives the protein CASSVTRGTDTQYF.

The chain links TRBV27 to TRBJ1-5, with 10 bases matching TRBD1. The V gene's germline CDR1 is MNHEY and CDR2 SMNVEV (reference sequence). The CDR3 has 15 amino acids. The junction had 4 bases not matched to a gene; V was cut back by 2 bases and J by 6 bases. The CDR3 DNA is TGTGCCAGCAGTTTAAAGACAGGGGGCGGTCAGCCCCAGCATTTT. It is translated as CASSLKTGGGQPQHF.

This rearrangement joins TRBV6-6 to TRBJ1-5; D is possibly TRBD1 (6 bases). V gave up 4 bases and J gave up 7 bases, with 11 bases separating them. Germline CDR1 is MNHNY and CDR2 is SVGAGI (reference sequence). This CDR3 spans 13 amino acids. CDR3 DNA sequence: TGTGCCAGCAGTTTCAGGGGCGGACAGCCCCAGCATTTT. Protein: CASSFRGGQPQHF.